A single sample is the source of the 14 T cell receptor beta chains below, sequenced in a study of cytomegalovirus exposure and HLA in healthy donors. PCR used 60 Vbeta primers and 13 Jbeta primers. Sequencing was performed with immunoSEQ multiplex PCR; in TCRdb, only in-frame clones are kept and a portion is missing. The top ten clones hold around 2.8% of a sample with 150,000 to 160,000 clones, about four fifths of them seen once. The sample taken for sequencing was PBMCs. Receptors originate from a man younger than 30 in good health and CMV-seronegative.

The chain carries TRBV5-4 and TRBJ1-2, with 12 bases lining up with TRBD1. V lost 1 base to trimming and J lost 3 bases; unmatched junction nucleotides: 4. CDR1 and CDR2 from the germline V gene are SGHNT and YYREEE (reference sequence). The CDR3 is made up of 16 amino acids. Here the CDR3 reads CASSLPGTGGHYGYTF. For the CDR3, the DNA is TGTGCCAGCAGCTTGCCCGGGACAGGGGGCCACTATGGCTACACCTTC.

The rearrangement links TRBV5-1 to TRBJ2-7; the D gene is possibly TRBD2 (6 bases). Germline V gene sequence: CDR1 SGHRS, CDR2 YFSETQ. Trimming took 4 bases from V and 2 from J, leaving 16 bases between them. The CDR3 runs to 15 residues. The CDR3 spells CASSGRDFPTYEQYF. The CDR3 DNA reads TGCGCCAGCAGCGGAAGGGACTTCCCAACCTACGAGCAGTACTTC.

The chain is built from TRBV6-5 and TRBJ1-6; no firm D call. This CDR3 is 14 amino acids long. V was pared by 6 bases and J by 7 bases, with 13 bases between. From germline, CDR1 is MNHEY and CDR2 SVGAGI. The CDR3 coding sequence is TGTGCCAGCAGCCAAATATGGGCAAATTCACCCCTCCACTTT. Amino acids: CASSQIWANSPLHF.

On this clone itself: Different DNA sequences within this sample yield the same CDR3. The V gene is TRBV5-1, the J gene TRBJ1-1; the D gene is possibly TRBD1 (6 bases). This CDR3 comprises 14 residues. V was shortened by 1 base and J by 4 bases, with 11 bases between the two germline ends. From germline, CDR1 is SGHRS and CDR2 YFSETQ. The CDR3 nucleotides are TGCGCCAGCAGCTTGCAGGGGCTGGGCACTGAAGCTTTCTTT. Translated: CASSLQGLGTEAFF.

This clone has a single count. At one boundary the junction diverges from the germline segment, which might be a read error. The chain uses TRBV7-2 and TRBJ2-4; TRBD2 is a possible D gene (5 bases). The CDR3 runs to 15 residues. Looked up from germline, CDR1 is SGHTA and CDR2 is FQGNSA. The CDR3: CASSLALRGLNSQYF. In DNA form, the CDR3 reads TGTGCCAGCAGCTTAGCGCTTCGAGGGTTAAACAGTCAGTACTTC.

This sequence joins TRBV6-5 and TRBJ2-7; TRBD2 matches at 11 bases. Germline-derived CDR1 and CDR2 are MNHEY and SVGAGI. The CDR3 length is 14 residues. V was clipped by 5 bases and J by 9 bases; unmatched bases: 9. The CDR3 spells CASSRLAGPIGQYF. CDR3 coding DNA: TGTGCCAGCAGTCGACTAGCGGGGCCCATCGGGCAGTACTTC.

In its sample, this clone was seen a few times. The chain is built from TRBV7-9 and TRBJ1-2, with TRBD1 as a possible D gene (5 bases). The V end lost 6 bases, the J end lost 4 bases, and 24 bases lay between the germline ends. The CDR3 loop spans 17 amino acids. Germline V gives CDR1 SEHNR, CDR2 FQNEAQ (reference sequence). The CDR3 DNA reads TGTGCCAGCAGTTCACCGGGGGGTCCTCTACCTATCTATGGCTACACCTTC. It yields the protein CASSSPGGPLPIYGYTF.

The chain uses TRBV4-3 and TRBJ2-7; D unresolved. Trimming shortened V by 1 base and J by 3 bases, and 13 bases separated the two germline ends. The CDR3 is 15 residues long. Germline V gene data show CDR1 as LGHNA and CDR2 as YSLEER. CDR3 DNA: TGCGCCAGCAGCCAAGCTTTGGCGGATATCTACGAGCAGTACTTC. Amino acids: CASSQALADIYEQYF.

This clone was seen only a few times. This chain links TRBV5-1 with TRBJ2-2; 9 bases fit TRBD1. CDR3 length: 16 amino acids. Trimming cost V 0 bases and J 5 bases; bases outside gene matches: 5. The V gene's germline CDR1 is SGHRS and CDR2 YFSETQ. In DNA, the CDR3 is TGCGCCAGCAGCTTGGTAACAGGGGGCTATACCGGGGAGCTGTTTTTT. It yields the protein CASSLVTGGYTGELFF. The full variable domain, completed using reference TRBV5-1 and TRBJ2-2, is KAGVTQTPRYLIKTRGQQVTLSCSPISGHRSVSWYQQTPGQGLQFLFEYFSETQRNKGNFPGRFSGRQFSNSRSEMNVSTLELGDSALYLCASSLVTGGYTGELFFGEGSRLTVL.

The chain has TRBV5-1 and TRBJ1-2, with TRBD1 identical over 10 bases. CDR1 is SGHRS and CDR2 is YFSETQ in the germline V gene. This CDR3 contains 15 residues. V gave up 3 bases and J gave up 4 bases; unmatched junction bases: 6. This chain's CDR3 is CASSYGTGDLYGYTF. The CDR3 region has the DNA TGCGCCAGCAGCTACGGGACAGGGGACCTCTATGGCTACACCTTC.

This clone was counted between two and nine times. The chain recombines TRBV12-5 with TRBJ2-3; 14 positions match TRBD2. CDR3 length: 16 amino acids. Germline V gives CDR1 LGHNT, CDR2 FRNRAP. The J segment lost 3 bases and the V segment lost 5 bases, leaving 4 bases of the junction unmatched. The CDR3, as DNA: TGTGCTAGTGGTCCTGGGACTAGCGGGGGTACAGATACGCAGTATTTT. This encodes CASGPGTSGGTDTQYF.

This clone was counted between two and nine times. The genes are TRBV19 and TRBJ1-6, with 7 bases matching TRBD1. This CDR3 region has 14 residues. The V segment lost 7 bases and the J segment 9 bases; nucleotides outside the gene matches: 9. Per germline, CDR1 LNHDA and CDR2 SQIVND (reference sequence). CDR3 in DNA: TGTGCCAGTAATTTAGGGACAGTGCGTTCACCCCTCCACTTT. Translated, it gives CASNLGTVRSPLHF.

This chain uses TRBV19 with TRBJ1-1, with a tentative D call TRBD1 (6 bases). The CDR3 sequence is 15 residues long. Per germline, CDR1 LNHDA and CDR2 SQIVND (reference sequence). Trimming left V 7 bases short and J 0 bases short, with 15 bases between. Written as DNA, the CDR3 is TGTGCCAGTAACCATGGGGGGGCCTTGAACACTGAAGCTTTCTTT. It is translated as CASNHGGALNTEAFF.

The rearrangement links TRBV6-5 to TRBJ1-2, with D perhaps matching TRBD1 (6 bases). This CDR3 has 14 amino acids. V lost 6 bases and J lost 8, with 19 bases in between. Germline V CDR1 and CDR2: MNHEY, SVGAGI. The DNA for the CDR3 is TGTGCCAGCAGATTCCTCGGGACACTGGAGGGCTACACCTTC. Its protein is CASRFLGTLEGYTF.